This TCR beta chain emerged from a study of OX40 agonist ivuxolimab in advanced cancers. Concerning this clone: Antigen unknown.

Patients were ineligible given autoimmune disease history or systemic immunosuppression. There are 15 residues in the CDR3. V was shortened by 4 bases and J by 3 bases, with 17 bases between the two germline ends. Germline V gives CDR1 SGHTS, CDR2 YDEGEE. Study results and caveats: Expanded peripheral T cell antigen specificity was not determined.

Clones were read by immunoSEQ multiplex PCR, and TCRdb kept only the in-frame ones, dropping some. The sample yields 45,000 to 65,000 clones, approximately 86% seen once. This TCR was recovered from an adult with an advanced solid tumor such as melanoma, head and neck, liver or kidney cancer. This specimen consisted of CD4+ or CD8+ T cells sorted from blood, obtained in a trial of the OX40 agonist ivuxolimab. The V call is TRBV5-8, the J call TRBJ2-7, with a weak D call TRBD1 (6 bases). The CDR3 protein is CASSPAPTGLYEQYF. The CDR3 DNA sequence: TGTGCCAGCAGCCCGGCCCCCACAGGGCTCTACGAGCAGTACTTC.